This TCR beta chain was recorded in a study of molecular identifiers for immune sequencing clone quantification. The study, taken as a whole, reports: Spiked Jurkat TCR RNA originating from one cell could reportedly be identified amid roughly 970,000 naive cells. Clonotypes topping 20 RNA copies carried over 97% of effector molecules but under 1% of naive ones.

There are 14 residues in the CDR3. Trimming cost V 3 bases and J 1 base, with 6 bases left between them. The authors gated naive CD8 T cells as CD8+CD4-CCR7+CD45RA+ for sorting. Methods described previously were used for bulk TCR libraries, and listed TCR primers were applied. TCRdb re-derived calls from the PCR reads in MiXCR, one entry per CDR3 protein. The data contain just over 95,000 distinct CDR3 sequences, more than 20% of them singletons. For this clonotype: The antigen remains unidentified. A much bigger clone sits one base away, suggesting this may be a read error. Given the absence of the conserved phenylalanine or tryptophan at the CDR3 end, a read error is likely.

The clonotype comes from a human donor in good health. Some libraries in this study had Jurkat cell RNA spiked in. The specimen was naive CD8+ T cells from blood, with Jurkat cell RNA spiked in. Regarding subset: FACS-sorted CD8+CD4-CCR7+CD45RA+ naive T cells. V is TRBV12-3 or TRBV12-4 and J is TRBJ2-2, with no clear D. CDR3 DNA sequence: TGTGCCAGCAGTTTCTTCGTGAACACCGGGGAGCTGTTTTGT. This gives the protein CASSFFVNTGELFC.